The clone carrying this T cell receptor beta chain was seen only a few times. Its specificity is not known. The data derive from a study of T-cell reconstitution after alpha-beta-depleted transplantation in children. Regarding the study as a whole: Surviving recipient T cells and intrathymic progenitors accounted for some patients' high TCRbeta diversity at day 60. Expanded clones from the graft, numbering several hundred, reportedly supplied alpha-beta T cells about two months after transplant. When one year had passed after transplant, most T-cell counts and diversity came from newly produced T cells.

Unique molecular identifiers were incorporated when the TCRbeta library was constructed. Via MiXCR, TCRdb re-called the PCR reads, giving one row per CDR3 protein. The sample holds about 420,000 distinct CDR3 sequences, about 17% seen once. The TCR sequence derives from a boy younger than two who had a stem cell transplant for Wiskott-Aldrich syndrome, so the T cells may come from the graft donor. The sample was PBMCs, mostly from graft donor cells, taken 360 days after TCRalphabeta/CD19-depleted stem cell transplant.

CDR3 region: CASSQDYGGIQYF. The DNA of the CDR3 is TGCGCCAGCAGCCAAGATTACGGAGGCATTCAGTACTTC. The chain couples TRBV4-3 to TRBJ2-4, with D tentatively TRBD2 (5 bases). This CDR3 region has 13 residues. V was cut by 0 bases and J by 9 bases, with 9 bases left in between. Germline V lookup: CDR1 LGHNA, CDR2 YSLEER.